This record concerns one T cell receptor (beta chain) sequence. The trim removed 7 bases at V and 0 bases at J, leaving 6 bases unmatched. CDR1 and CDR2 from the germline V gene are MNHNS and SASEGT. The CDR3 totals 15 residues. Generated by immunoSEQ multiplex PCR, the TCRdb table keeps only in-frame clones and is missing some. The repertoire consists of tens of thousands of clones, with 85% occurring once and the leading ten covering roughly 3.1%. These data come from a study of OX40 agonist ivuxolimab in advanced cancers. The chain combines TRBV6-1 with TRBJ1-5; TRBD1 aligns across 7 bases. This TCR was sampled from an adult with an advanced solid tumor such as melanoma, head and neck, liver or kidney cancer. Sequenced here: CD4+ or CD8+ T cells sorted from blood, sampled in a trial of the OX40 agonist ivuxolimab. The CDR3 spells CASTGQTYSNQPQHF. The CDR3 DNA sequence: TGTGCCAGCACGGGACAGACCTATAGCAATCAGCCCCAGCATTTT.